Detailed here is one T cell receptor (beta chain). Its target is unknown. With 5 bases removed from V and 12 bases from J, the gap between germline ends came to 26 bases. The CDR3 sequence is 16 residues long. The V gene's germline CDR1 is MDHEN and CDR2 SYDVKM. This sample was included in a study of T cell repertoires in cytomegalovirus infection. Overall study: Matching HLA type and CMV infection were both indicated by public TCR beta signatures. Findings and caveats of the study: Dominating the ex vivo response were HLA-C-restricted CMV-specific TCR beta clonotypes.

TCRdb redid the calling of the reads with MiXCR, one entry per CDR3 protein. The repertoire holds a few hundred thousand distinct CDR3 sequences, with 30% to 35% as singletons. The material sequenced was cultured PBMCs, taken from culture after CMV antigen stimulation. The TCR originated in a human donor in good health (CMV status not recorded). Some clones in this sample may be carry-over from other donors' samples. The V and J genes are TRBV28 and TRBJ2-1; no firm D call. CDR3 in DNA: TGTGCCAGCAGTCTAAACTCCCTCTGGGGTAGCCGGACGCAGTTCTTC. This gives the protein CASSLNSLWGSRTQFF.